Many counts were recorded for the clone carrying this T cell receptor (beta chain). A read error may produce the germline difference seen at one junction end. This CDR3 region has 14 residues. Germline CDR1 reads SGHVS; CDR2 reads FQNEAQ. Using RNA transcripts, the TCR beta CDR3 regions were amplified. The authors performed first-round RT-PCR with HTBI primers and then a second-round multiplex PCR. In TCRdb, the multiplex PCR reads were re-called with MiXCR into one record per CDR3 protein. The sample contains a few hundred thousand distinct CDR3 sequences, about 18% of which appear only once. This entry is derived from a study of Graves' ophthalmopathy and Graves' hyperthyroidism. Among the exclusions were patients with other autoimmune diseases, uncontrolled infections, pregnancy or lactation.

The specimen was peripheral blood. The rearrangement joins TRBV7-8 to TRBJ2-5; D uncertain. This clonotype was obtained from an adult woman with stable Graves' hyperthyroidism. The CDR3 sequence is CASSLVVDQEIQYF. The CDR3 DNA follows: TGTGCCAGCAGCTTAGTGGTAGACCAAGAGATCCAGTACTTC. The full variable domain, in which reference TRBV7-8 and TRBJ2-5 provide the parts outside the CDR3, is GAGVSQSPRYKVAKRGQDVALRCDPISGHVSLFWYQQALGQGPEFLTYFQNEAQLDKSGLPSDRFFAERPEGSVSTLKIQRTQQEDSAVYLCASSLVVDQEIQYFGPGTRLLVL.